The rows below give T cell receptor beta chains drawn from one sample of a study of T-cell memory formation after mild COVID-19. TCRdb re-derived calls from the 5' RACE reads in MiXCR, one entry per CDR3 protein. The table includes roughly 560,000 distinct CDR3 sequences, around 21% detected once. Sequenced material: PBMCs or a T cell subset sorted from them (not recorded which). These receptors were taken from an adult woman who had mild COVID-19 (a few samples of this study predate the infection). Cell type and time point are not known. The CDR3 runs from the conserved cysteine through the conserved F or W. The order of the fields is clone size, J gene, D gene, V gene, CDR3 DNA, CDR3 protein. D genes are given only for firm matches. Only part of the rows carry a size: once, few, many, or a class if the clone is expanded.

-	TRBJ2-5	-	TRBV20-1	TGCAGTGCTAGTTCGGGGGCCAGGGAAGAGACCCAGTACTTC	CSASSGAREETQYF
many	TRBJ1-1	-	TRBV12-3/TRBV12-4	TGTGCCAGCAGTAGAGGGGCGAGCACTGAAGCTTTCTTT	CASSRGASTEAFF
few	TRBJ1-1	-	TRBV12-3/TRBV12-4	TGTGCCAGCACCCATCGGGGAACAGGGAGCCTACAAACTGAAGCTTTCTTT	CASTHRGTGSLQTEAFF
-	TRBJ1-1	TRBD1	TRBV6-5	TGTGCCAGCAGTTACTCGACAGGGATCGGCGATCTCACTGAAGCTTTCTTT	CASSYSTGIGDLTEAFF
few	TRBJ2-1	-	TRBV7-9	TGTGCCAGCAGCACTAAGGACTGGGACAATGAGCAGTTCTTC	CASSTKDWDNEQFF
-	TRBJ2-2	-	TRBV5-5	TGTGCCAGCAGCCCACTCGGAGGATTCGCGAACACCGGGGAGCTGTTTTTT	CASSPLGGFANTGELFF
-	TRBJ2-1	-	TRBV2	TGTGCCAGCTGGGTGGCGTCTGAGCAGTTCTTC	CASWVASEQFF
few	TRBJ2-5	-	TRBV18	TGTGCCAGCTCACCTGAATCTGGGGGCTATACGCAAGAGACCCAGTACTTC	CASSPESGGYTQETQYF
-	TRBJ2-7	TRBD2	TRBV29-1	TGCAGCGTTGCTCAAGGACTAGGGGCCTACGAGCAGTACTTC	CSVAQGLGAYEQYF
-	TRBJ2-7	-	TRBV4-3	TGCGCCAGCAGCCAAAAGACCGAGTTCCCCTACGAGCAGTACTTC	CASSQKTEFPYEQYF
few	TRBJ1-5	-	TRBV30	TGTGCCTGGACCCAACAGAGTAGCAATCAGCCCCAGCATTTT	CAWTQQSSNQPQHF
-	TRBJ2-1	-	TRBV5-1	TGCGCCAGCAGCTTTTTCGGGGCCCTCGGGTATGAGCAGTTCTTC	CASSFFGALGYEQFF
few	TRBJ2-1	-	TRBV2	TGTGCCAGCAGTGAATACGGCTACAATGAGCAGTTCTTC	CASSEYGYNEQFF
once	TRBJ2-1	TRBD2	TRBV10-3	TGTGCCATCAGTCCGACTAGCGGGAGGAGGGGTGAGCAGTTCTTC	CAISPTSGRRGEQFF
-	TRBJ1-1	TRBD1	TRBV6-5	TGTGCCAGCAGTTACGACAGGGGACCGAACACTGAAGCTTTCTTT	CASSYDRGPNTEAFF
-	TRBJ2-7	TRBD2	TRBV3-1	TGTGCCAGCAGCCAAGAGCTAGCGGGACGCGAGCAGTACTTC	CASSQELAGREQYF
once	TRBJ2-1	-	TRBV7-2	TGTGCCAGCATCCTCGGCGCGCATGAGCAGTTCTTC	CASILGAHEQFF
-	TRBJ2-7	TRBD1	TRBV7-9	TGTGCCAGCAGCTCCTGGACAGGGAAGCCCTACGAGCAGTACTTC	CASSSWTGKPYEQYF
-	TRBJ2-5	TRBD2	TRBV18	TGTGCCAGCTCACCCATCCCCGGGGTAGCGGGGAGACAACAAGAGACCCAGTACTTC	CASSPIPGVAGRQQETQYF
few	TRBJ2-7	TRBD1	TRBV5-1	TGCGCCAGCAGCCCGATCCGGGACAGGGGCTATGGGTCCTACGAGCAGTACTTC	CASSPIRDRGYGSYEQYF
-	TRBJ2-7	-	TRBV6-1	TGTGCCAGCAGTGAAGTCGGGAAATCCTACGAGCAGTACTTC	CASSEVGKSYEQYF
few	TRBJ2-7	-	TRBV11-2	TGTGCCAGCAGGAGCAGCGGGTTGTCCTACGAGCAGTACTTC	CASRSSGLSYEQYF
many	TRBJ2-5	-	TRBV5-1	TGCGCCAGCAGCTTGGGAGGCCTCCAAGAGACCCAGTACTTC	CASSLGGLQETQYF
-	TRBJ2-5	-	TRBV9	TGTGCCAGCAGCGTAGGAGTAGGACAAGGAGAAGAGACCCAGTACTTC	CASSVGVGQGEETQYF
once	TRBJ2-3	-	TRBV9	TGTGCCAGCAGCCCCCCGGACCCAGATACGCAGTATTTT	CASSPPDPDTQYF
few	TRBJ2-3	TRBD1	TRBV4-2	TGTGCCAGCAGCGCGGAGGCAGGGGGCGCAGATACGCAGTATTTT	CASSAEAGGADTQYF
few	TRBJ2-6	-	TRBV7-9	TGTGCCGCGGGGGAGGGGGCGCGTGGGGCCAACGTCCTGACTTTC	CAAGEGARGANVLTF
few	TRBJ1-1	-	TRBV12-3/TRBV12-4	TGTGCCAGCAGGCCTACAGGGTCCAACACTGAAGCTTTCTTT	CASRPTGSNTEAFF
many	TRBJ2-4	-	TRBV9	TGTGCCAGCAGCAGAACTCTAGCCAAAAACATTCAGTACTTC	CASSRTLAKNIQYF
-	TRBJ2-3	TRBD2	TRBV5-1	TGCGCCAGCCGGACTAGCGGGGGTAGCACAGATACGCAGTATTTT	CASRTSGGSTDTQYF
-	TRBJ2-5	TRBD1	TRBV25-1	TGTGCCAGCAGTCCCCCGGGACAGGTGATAGGAGGTCCCAAATACTTC	CASSPPGQVIGGPKYF
many	TRBJ1-6	TRBD1	TRBV27	TGTGCCAGCAGTCCGGGACAGGGTTTTGCCTATAATTCACCCCTCCACTTT	CASSPGQGFAYNSPLHF
-	TRBJ1-1	TRBD1	TRBV5-1	TGCGCCAGCAGCTTGGACAGGGGGGCGGCCACTGAAGCTTTCTTT	CASSLDRGAATEAFF
-	TRBJ1-4	-	TRBV4-1	TGCGCCAGCAGCCAAGGGGTCGCTAAGTGGTTTTTT	CASSQGVAKWFF
few	TRBJ2-7	-	TRBV2	TGTGCCAGCAGTAGGGGGACGTCTTTCGAGCAGTACTTC	CASSRGTSFEQYF
-	TRBJ1-3	TRBD1	TRBV20-1	TGCAGTGCTCAGAGAGCATGGGACAGGGGAGGAAACACCATATATTTT	CSAQRAWDRGGNTIYF
-	TRBJ1-1	TRBD1	TRBV20-1	TGCAGTGCTAGGATTTCGTACAGGGGCGCTGAAGCTTTCTTT	CSARISYRGAEAFF
-	TRBJ1-5	-	TRBV25-1	TGTGCCAGCAGTGAATCAACGGGAGAAAATGGAAATCAGCCCCAGCATTTT	CASSESTGENGNQPQHF
-	TRBJ2-3	-	TRBV18	TGTGCCAGCTCACCACTGTCCAGGGACTTTGCTAGCACAGATACGCAGTATTTT	CASSPLSRDFASTDTQYF
few	TRBJ1-4	-	TRBV5-1	TGCGCCAGCAGCCTGCCGGGTTCTAATGAAAAACTGTTTTTT	CASSLPGSNEKLFF
-	TRBJ2-1	-	TRBV15	TGTGCCACCAGCAGCGATCGGTCAGGGATCCACTACAATGAGCAGTTCTTC	CATSSDRSGIHYNEQFF